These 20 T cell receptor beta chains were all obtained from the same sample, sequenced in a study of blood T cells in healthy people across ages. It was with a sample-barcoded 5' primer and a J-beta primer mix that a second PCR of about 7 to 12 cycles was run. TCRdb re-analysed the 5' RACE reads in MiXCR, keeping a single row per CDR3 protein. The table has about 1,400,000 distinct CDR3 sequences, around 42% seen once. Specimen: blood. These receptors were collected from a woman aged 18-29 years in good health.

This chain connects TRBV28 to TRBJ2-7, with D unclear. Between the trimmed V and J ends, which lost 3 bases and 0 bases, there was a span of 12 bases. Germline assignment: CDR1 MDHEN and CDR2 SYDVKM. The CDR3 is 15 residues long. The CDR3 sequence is CASSFSGLSSYEQYF. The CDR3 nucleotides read TGTGCCAGCAGTTTCTCTGGGCTCAGCTCCTACGAGCAGTACTTC.

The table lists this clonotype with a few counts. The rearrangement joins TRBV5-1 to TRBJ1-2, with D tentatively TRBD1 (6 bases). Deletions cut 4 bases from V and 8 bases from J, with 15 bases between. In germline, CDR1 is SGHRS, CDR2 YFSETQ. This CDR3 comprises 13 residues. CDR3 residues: CASSPVGGGGYTF. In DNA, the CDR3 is TGCGCCAGCAGCCCCGTGGGTGGGGGCGGCTACACCTTC. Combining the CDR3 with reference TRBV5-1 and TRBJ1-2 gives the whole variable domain KAGVTQTPRYLIKTRGQQVTLSCSPISGHRSVSWYQQTPGQGLQFLFEYFSETQRNKGNFPGRFSGRQFSNSRSEMNVSTLELGDSALYLCASSPVGGGGYTFGSGTRLTVV.

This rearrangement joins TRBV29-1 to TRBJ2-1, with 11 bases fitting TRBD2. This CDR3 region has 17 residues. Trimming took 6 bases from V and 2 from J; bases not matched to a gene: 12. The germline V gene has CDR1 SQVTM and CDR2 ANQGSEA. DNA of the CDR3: TGCAGCGTGGACGGTCTAGCGGGAGGTTCCCCCTACAATGAGCAGTTCTTC. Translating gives CSVDGLAGGSPYNEQFF.

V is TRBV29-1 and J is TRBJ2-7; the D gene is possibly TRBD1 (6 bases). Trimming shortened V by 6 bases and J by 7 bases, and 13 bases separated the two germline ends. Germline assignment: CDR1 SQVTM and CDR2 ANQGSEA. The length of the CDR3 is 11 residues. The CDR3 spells CSVGTLGEQYF. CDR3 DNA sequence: TGCAGCGTGGGGACATTGGGTGAGCAGTACTTC.

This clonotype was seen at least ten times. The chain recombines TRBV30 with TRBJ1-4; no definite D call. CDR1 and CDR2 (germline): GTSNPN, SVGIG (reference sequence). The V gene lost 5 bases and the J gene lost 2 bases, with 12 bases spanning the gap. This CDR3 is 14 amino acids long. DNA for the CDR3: TGTGCCTGGCTGTATATGGGGACTAATGAAAAACTGTTTTTT. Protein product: CAWLYMGTNEKLFF.

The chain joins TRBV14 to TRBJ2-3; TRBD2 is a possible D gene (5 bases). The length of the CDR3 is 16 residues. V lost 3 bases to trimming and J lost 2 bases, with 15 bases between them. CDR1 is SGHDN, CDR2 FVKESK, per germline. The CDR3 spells CASSHPRGGPTDTQYF. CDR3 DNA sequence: TGTGCCAGCAGCCACCCCCGCGGCGGGCCCACAGATACGCAGTATTTT.

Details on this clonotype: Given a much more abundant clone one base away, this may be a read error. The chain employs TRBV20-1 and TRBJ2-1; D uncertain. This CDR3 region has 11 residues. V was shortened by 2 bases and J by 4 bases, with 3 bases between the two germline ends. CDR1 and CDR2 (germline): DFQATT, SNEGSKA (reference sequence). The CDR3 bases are TGCAGTGCTAGACATTACAATGAGCAGTTCTTC. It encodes CSARHYNEQFF.

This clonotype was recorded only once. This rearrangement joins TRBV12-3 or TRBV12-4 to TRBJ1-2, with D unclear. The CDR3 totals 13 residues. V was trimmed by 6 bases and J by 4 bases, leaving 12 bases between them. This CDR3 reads CASRDGWGYGYTF. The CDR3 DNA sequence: TGTGCCAGCAGGGACGGATGGGGCTATGGCTACACCTTC.

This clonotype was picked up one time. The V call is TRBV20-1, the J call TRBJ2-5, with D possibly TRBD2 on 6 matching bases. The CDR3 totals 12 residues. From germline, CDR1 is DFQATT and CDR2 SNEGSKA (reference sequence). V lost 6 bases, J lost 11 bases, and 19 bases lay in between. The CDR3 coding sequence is TGCAGTGCCGGGGGTGGCGTCGATGAGCAGTACTTC. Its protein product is CSAGGGVDEQYF.

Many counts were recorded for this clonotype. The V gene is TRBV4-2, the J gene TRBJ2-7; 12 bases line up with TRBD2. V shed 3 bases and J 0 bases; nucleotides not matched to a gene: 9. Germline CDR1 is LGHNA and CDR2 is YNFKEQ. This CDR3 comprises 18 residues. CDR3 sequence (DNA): TGTGCCAGCAGCCACCGGACTAGCGGGGCCCAGAGCTCCTACGAGCAGTACTTC. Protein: CASSHRTSGAQSSYEQYF.

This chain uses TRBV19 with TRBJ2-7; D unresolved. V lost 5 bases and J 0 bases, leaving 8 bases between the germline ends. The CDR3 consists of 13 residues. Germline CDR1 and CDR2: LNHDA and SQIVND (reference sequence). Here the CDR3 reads CASSPPDSYEQYF. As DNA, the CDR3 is TGTGCCAGTAGTCCTCCGGACTCCTACGAGCAGTACTTC.

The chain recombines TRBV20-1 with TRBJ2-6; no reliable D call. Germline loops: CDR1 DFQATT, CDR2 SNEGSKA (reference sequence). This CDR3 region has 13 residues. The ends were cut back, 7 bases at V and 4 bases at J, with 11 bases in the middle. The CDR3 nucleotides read TGCAGTGTCCCATACGCCGGGGCCAACGTCCTGACTTTC. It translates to CSVPYAGANVLTF.

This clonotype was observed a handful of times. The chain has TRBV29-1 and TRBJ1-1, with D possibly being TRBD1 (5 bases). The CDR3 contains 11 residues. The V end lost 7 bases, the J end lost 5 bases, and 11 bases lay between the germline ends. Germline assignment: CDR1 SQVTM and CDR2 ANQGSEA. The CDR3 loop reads CSAAGGTEAFF. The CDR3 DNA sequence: TGCAGCGCTGCTGGGGGGACTGAAGCTTTCTTT.

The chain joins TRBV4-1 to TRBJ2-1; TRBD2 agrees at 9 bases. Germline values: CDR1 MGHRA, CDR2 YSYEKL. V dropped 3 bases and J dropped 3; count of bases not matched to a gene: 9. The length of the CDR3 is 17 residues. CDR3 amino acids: CASSHEDGLAFYNEQFF. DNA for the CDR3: TGCGCCAGCAGCCATGAAGACGGACTAGCGTTCTACAATGAGCAGTTCTTC.

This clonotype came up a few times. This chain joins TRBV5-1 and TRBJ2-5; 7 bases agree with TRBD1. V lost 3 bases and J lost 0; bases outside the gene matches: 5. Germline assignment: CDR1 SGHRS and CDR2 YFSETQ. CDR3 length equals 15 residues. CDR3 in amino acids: CASSSTGAYQETQYF. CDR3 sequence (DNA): TGCGCCAGCAGCTCAACAGGGGCCTACCAAGAGACCCAGTACTTC.

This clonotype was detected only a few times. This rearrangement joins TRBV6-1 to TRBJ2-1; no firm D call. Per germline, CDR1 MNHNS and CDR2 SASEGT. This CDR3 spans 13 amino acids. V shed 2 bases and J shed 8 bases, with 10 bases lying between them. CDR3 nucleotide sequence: TGTGCCAGCAGTGAAAGATCTGGGGATGAGCAGTTCTTC. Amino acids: CASSERSGDEQFF.

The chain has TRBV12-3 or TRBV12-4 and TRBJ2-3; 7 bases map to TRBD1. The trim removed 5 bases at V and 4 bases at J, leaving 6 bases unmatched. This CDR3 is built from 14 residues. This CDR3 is CASSPRQGSDTQYF. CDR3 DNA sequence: TGTGCCAGCAGTCCAAGACAGGGCTCAGATACGCAGTATTTT.

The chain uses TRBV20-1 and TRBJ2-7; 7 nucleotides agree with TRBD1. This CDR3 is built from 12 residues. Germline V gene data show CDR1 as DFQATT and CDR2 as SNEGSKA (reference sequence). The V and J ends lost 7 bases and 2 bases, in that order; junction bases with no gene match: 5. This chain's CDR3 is CSVTGATYEQYF. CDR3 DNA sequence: TGCAGTGTTACAGGGGCCACCTACGAGCAGTACTTC.

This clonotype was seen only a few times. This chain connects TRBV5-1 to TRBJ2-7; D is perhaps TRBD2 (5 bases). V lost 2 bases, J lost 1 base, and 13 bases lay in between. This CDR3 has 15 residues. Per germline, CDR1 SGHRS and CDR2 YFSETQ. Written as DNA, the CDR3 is TGCGCCAGCAGCTTCCTATCGGACTTGTCCTACGAGCAGTACTTC. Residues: CASSFLSDLSYEQYF.

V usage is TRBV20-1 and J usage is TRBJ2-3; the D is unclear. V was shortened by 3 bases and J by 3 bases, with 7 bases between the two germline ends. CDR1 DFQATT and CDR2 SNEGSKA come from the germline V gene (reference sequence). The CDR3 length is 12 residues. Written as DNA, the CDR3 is TGCAGTGCTAGTTCACTAACAGATACGCAGTATTTT. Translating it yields CSASSLTDTQYF.